One sample yielded the 31 T cell receptor beta chains listed below, sequenced in a study of spatial heterogeneity in lung cancer. Regarding time point: sample taken at primary tumor resection. No cells were sorted before sequencing. The whole RNA sequenced was extracted from tumor, nontumor lung or frozen PBMC. Each CDR3 protein gets one entry after TCRdb re-called the 5' RACE reads with MiXCR. The profile shows around 75,000 distinct CDR3 sequences, more than 10% of them singletons. Material: PBMCs, obtained at surgery. The receptors were sampled from a male donor with early-stage non-small cell lung cancer.

This clonotype was counted at least ten times. This chain links TRBV9 with TRBJ2-7; 7 bases align to TRBD2. The CDR3 runs 16 residues. V trimming: 0 bases; J trimming: 8 bases; junction bases outside the gene matches: 14. In germline, CDR1 is SGDLS, CDR2 YYNGEE. For the CDR3, the DNA is TGTGCCAGCAGCGTAGGTTCCAGCGGGATAGCTTTTCAGCAGTACTTC. The encoded protein is CASSVGSSGIAFQQYF.

The chain uses TRBV27 and TRBJ1-1; D not resolved. The germline CDR1 and CDR2 sequences are MNHEY and SMNVEV (reference sequence). V lost 6 bases to trimming and J lost 3 bases, with 11 bases between them. This CDR3 contains 13 residues. CDR3 in DNA: TGTGCCAGCAGACCCGAGAGGTACACTGAAGCTTTCTTT. Translated, it gives CASRPERYTEAFF.

This clonotype was detected only a few times. This rearrangement joins TRBV7-2 to TRBJ2-7; possible D gene TRBD2, 6 bases. Per germline, CDR1 SGHTA and CDR2 FQGNSA. V gave up 7 bases and J gave up 2 bases, with 15 bases separating them. The CDR3 sequence is 14 residues long. In DNA form, the CDR3 reads TGTGCCAGCATTAGTCGGGGGACCGCCTACGAGCAGTACTTC. Translation gives CASISRGTAYEQYF.

V gene TRBV27 combines with J gene TRBJ1-2; 7 nucleotides align to TRBD1. The V gene's germline CDR1 is MNHEY and CDR2 SMNVEV (reference sequence). The CDR3 spans 13 residues. The junction had 9 bases not matched to a gene; V was cut back by 6 bases and J by 8 bases. The DNA for the CDR3 is TGTGCCAGCAGCTATGAACAGGGGTACGGCTACACCTTC. Translated, it gives CASSYEQGYGYTF.

This clonotype was observed a few times. V is TRBV6-1 and J is TRBJ1-1; D is unresolved. This CDR3 comprises 13 residues. Trimming removed 2 bases at V and 2 bases at J, with 6 bases between. CDR1 is MNHNS and CDR2 is SASEGT in the germline V gene. CDR3 region: CASSESLNTEAFF. The CDR3 nucleotides are TGTGCCAGCAGTGAAAGCCTCAACACTGAAGCTTTCTTT.

As DNA, the CDR3 is TGCAGCGTCGGACCAGGGGGCAAGCCCTACGAGCAGTACTTC. Its protein product is CSVGPGGKPYEQYF. The genes are TRBV29-1 and TRBJ2-7, with 8 bases fitting TRBD1. V dropped 6 bases and J dropped 2; count of bases not matched to a gene: 9. Germline values: CDR1 SQVTM, CDR2 ANQGSEA. This CDR3 is built from 14 residues.

This clonotype was detected ten times or more. The chain uses TRBV28 and TRBJ1-5; D is perhaps TRBD1 (6 bases). Germline V lookup: CDR1 MDHEN, CDR2 SYDVKM. The length of the CDR3 is 17 residues. Trimming took off 4 bases at V and 1 base at J, with 17 bases between the two ends. The CDR3 DNA reads as TGTGCCAGCAGTTCCCGTCCTCGGGGGCGAAGCAATCAGCCCCAGCATTTT. Translating it yields CASSSRPRGRSNQPQHF.

This clonotype came up a few times. The V call is TRBV6-4, the J call TRBJ2-7, with unresolved D. The germline CDR1 and CDR2 sequences are MRHNA and SNTAGT. The CDR3 length is 13 residues. Trimming left V 4 bases short and J 1 base short, with 8 bases between. The CDR3 nucleotides read TGTGCCAGCAGTGTAGAAGCGTCCTACGAGCAGTACTTC. Encoded protein: CASSVEASYEQYF.

A few counts support this clonotype. The genes are TRBV4-1 and TRBJ1-1, with D perhaps TRBD1 (6 bases). The germline V gene has CDR1 MGHRA and CDR2 YSYEKL. The V end lost 3 bases, the J end lost 5 bases, and 10 bases lay between the germline ends. The CDR3 runs 13 residues. The CDR3: CASSHQGQTEAFF. The CDR3, as DNA: TGCGCCAGCAGCCACCAAGGACAGACTGAAGCTTTCTTT.

This clonotype has only a few counts. J is TRBJ1-1 and V is TRBV7-8; tentatively, D is TRBD1 (5 bases). The CDR3 totals 13 residues. V gave up 8 bases and J gave up 5 bases, with 15 bases separating them. Germline V gene sequence: CDR1 SGHVS, CDR2 FQNEAQ. For the CDR3, the DNA is TGTGCCAGCGGGAAGGGGCGGAGAACTGAAGCTTTCTTT. It is translated as CASGKGRRTEAFF.

CDR3 coding DNA: TGTGCCAGTAGTATACAGGAGGCCGTAGTGAATGAGCAGTTCTTC. The encoded protein is CASSIQEAVVNEQFF. The chain links TRBV19 to TRBJ2-1; a possible D gene is TRBD2 (5 bases). The CDR3 spans 15 residues. V was trimmed by 2 bases and J by 7 bases, leaving 15 bases between them. Germline V gene sequence: CDR1 LNHDA, CDR2 SQIVND (reference sequence).

This clonotype has a count of ten or more. This sequence joins TRBV29-1 and TRBJ1-4; D gene uncertain. The CDR3 extends over 12 amino acids. The germline gives CDR1 SQVTM, CDR2 ANQGSEA. V shed 4 bases and J shed 5 bases, with 8 bases lying between them. The CDR3 sequence: CSVGRTNEKLFF. In nucleotides, the CDR3 is TGCAGCGTTGGACGGACGAATGAAAAACTGTTTTTT. The full variable domain, in which reference TRBV29-1 and TRBJ1-4 provide the parts outside the CDR3, is SAVISQKPSRDICQRGTSLTIQCQVDSQVTMMFWYRQQPGQSLTLIATANQGSEATYESGFVIDKFPISRPNLTFSTLTVSNMSPEDSSIYLCSVGRTNEKLFFGSGTQLSVL.

This sequence joins TRBV2 and TRBJ2-2; tentatively, D is TRBD1 (7 bases). Germline values: CDR1 SNHLY, CDR2 FYNNEI. V lost 8 bases and J 5 bases, leaving 15 bases between the germline ends. This CDR3 spans 14 amino acids. The CDR3 bases are TGTGCCAGCGGGGGGACAGTAACTACCGGGGAGCTGTTTTTT. As protein: CASGGTVTTGELFF.

The chain recombines TRBV7-6 with TRBJ2-2, with 9 positions matching TRBD2. The germline V gene has CDR1 SGHVS and CDR2 FNYEAQ. V trimming: 0 bases; J trimming: 7 bases; junction bases outside the gene matches: 3. The CDR3 is made up of 15 amino acids. The CDR3 region has the DNA TGTGCCAGCAGCTTAGCTAGCGGGAGTGGCGGGGAGCTGTTTTTT. This translates into CASSLASGSGGELFF.

This clonotype was seen at least ten times. V gene TRBV10-3 combines with J gene TRBJ2-5; TRBD1 is a possible D gene (6 bases). Per the germline V gene, CDR1 is ENHRY and CDR2 is SYGVKD. The CDR3 has 17 amino acids. With 3 bases removed from V and 2 bases from J, the gap between germline ends came to 19 bases. The CDR3 DNA reads TGTGCCATCAGTGATAATTCCCCGACGACAGGTCAAGAGACCCAGTACTTC. This codes for CAISDNSPTTGQETQYF.

CDR3 loop: CASNNNGGYTEAFF. DNA of the CDR3: TGTGCCAGCAACAATAACGGGGGGTACACTGAAGCTTTCTTT. The J gene is TRBJ1-1, the V gene TRBV6-2 or TRBV6-3; maybe TRBD1 (5 bases). V was pared by 7 bases and J by 3 bases, with 15 bases between. The CDR3 loop spans 14 amino acids. CDR1 is MNHEY, CDR2 SVGEGT, per germline.

J is TRBJ1-5 and V is TRBV2; the match to TRBD1 covers 10 bases. This CDR3 has 15 residues. V lost 8 bases to trimming and J lost 6 bases; unmatched junction nucleotides: 10. In germline, CDR1 is SNHLY, CDR2 FYNNEI. The CDR3 is CASCGRTGGSQPQHF. The CDR3 region has the DNA TGTGCCAGCTGCGGCAGGACAGGGGGAAGTCAGCCCCAGCATTTT. Combining the CDR3 with reference TRBV2 and TRBJ1-5 gives the whole variable domain EPEVTQTPSHQVTQMGQEVILRCVPISNHLYFYWYRQILGQKVEFLVSFYNNEISEKSEIFDDQFSVERPDGSNFTLKIRSTKLEDSAMYFCASCGRTGGSQPQHFGDGTRLSIL.

This clonotype was detected a few times. The CDR3 spells CASSQTGQGSGYTF. The CDR3 DNA follows: TGTGCCAGCAGCCAGACGGGACAGGGCTCTGGCTACACCTTC. This sequence joins TRBV14 and TRBJ1-2, with 9 bases aligning to TRBD1. Germline V CDR1 and CDR2: SGHDN, FVKESK. The trim removed 3 bases at V and 7 bases at J, leaving 6 bases unmatched. This CDR3 comprises 14 residues. Looking up the rest from reference TRBV14 and TRBJ1-2 gives the full variable domain: EAGVTQFPSHSVIEKGQTVTLRCDPISGHDNLYWYRRVMGKEIKFLLHFVKESKQDESGMPNNRFLAERTGGTYSTLKVQPAELEDSGVYFCASSQTGQGSGYTFGSGTRLTVV.

This clonotype was seen a few times. V and J are TRBV5-6 and TRBJ1-1; no firm D call. V gave up 1 base and J gave up 3 bases, with 7 bases separating them. The CDR3 totals 13 residues. Germline V gene lookup returns CDR1 SGHDT and CDR2 YYEEEE. This CDR3 is CASSLSVYTEAFF. In DNA form, the CDR3 reads TGTGCCAGCAGCTTGTCCGTTTACACTGAAGCTTTCTTT.

This clonotype was counted between two and nine times. V and J are TRBV9 and TRBJ2-7, with D unclear. The V gene lost 0 bases and the J gene lost 0 bases, with 10 bases spanning the gap. CDR3 length equals 15 residues. CDR1 and CDR2 from the germline V gene are SGDLS and YYNGEE. CDR3 in amino acids: CASSVGTVSSYEQYF. CDR3 DNA: TGTGCCAGCAGCGTAGGGACGGTAAGCTCCTACGAGCAGTACTTC.

The gene calls are TRBV30 and TRBJ1-5, with TRBD1 matching 7 bases. The junction had 1 base not matched to a gene; V was cut back by 1 base and J by 4 bases. The CDR3 loop spans 13 amino acids. Germline V gene lookup returns CDR1 GTSNPN and CDR2 SVGIG (reference sequence). CDR3 amino acids: CAWSEGANQPQHF. CDR3 DNA: TGTGCCTGGAGTGAGGGGGCGAATCAGCCCCAGCATTTT.

As to this clonotype: A much larger clone differs from this one at a single base, so this may be a read error. The genes are TRBV12-3 or TRBV12-4 and TRBJ1-2; D is unresolved. This CDR3 spans 13 amino acids. CDR3 sequence (DNA): TGTGCCAGCAGTTTACCAGCTAACTATAGCTACACCTTC. This gives the protein CASSLPANYSYTF.

This clonotype showed up many times. The CDR3 region is CSARVWGQGENTEAFF. Written as DNA, the CDR3 is TGCAGTGCTAGAGTTTGGGGACAGGGGGAGAACACTGAAGCTTTCTTT. This chain connects TRBV20-1 to TRBJ1-1, with 11 bases aligning to TRBD1. Trimming cost V 1 base and J 1 base; bases outside gene matches: 5. Germline V CDR1 and CDR2: DFQATT, SNEGSKA (reference sequence). The CDR3 contains 16 residues.

The V gene is TRBV10-3, the J gene TRBJ2-7, with 10 positions matching TRBD1. V lost 7 bases, J lost 4 bases, and 7 bases stayed unmatched. Germline V gene data show CDR1 as ENHRY and CDR2 as SYGVKD. The CDR3 is 14 residues long. The CDR3 DNA follows: TGTGCCATCATTCCGGGACAGGGGAAATACGAGCAGTACTTC. Its protein product is CAIIPGQGKYEQYF.

This clonotype has a count of ten or more. The chain recombines TRBV13 with TRBJ2-3; D is uncertain. This CDR3 comprises 12 residues. CDR1 is PRHDT and CDR2 is FYEKMQ in the germline V gene (reference sequence). Trimming removed 3 bases at V and 6 bases at J, with 7 bases between. CDR3 coding DNA: TGTGCCAGCAGCTTGGAAGGGGATACGCAGTATTTT. This codes for CASSLEGDTQYF.

This clonotype turned up a few times. The chain links TRBV6-5 to TRBJ2-2; TRBD1 aligns across 7 bases. The length of the CDR3 is 16 residues. Germline lookup yields CDR1 MNHEY and CDR2 SVGAGI. V shed 6 bases and J 2 bases; nucleotides not matched to a gene: 9. The CDR3 bases are TGTGCCAGCAGAGCTCCGGGACAGCAAAACACCGGGGAGCTGTTTTTT. This codes for CASRAPGQQNTGELFF.

The CDR3 is CAWSVQWTGELFF. CDR3 nucleotide sequence: TGTGCCTGGAGTGTACAGTGGACCGGGGAGCTGTTTTTT. This sequence joins TRBV30 and TRBJ2-2; D unresolved. V lost 0 bases to trimming and J lost 5 bases, with 7 bases between them. Germline V gives CDR1 GTSNPN, CDR2 SVGIG (reference sequence). The CDR3 runs 13 residues.

This clonotype was seen more than once but under ten times. This chain joins TRBV19 and TRBJ2-5; D gene uncertain. From germline, CDR1 is LNHDA and CDR2 SQIVND (reference sequence). The germline V and J ends were trimmed by 4 bases and 5 bases, with 11 bases remaining between them. The CDR3 length is 13 residues. CDR3 coding DNA: TGTGCCAGTAGTAGGGTTACACCCGAGACCCAGTACTTC. Its protein is CASSRVTPETQYF.

The chain is built from TRBV5-1 and TRBJ2-1; 7 nucleotides agree with TRBD2. The CDR3 sequence is 16 residues long. V lost 0 bases, J lost 4 bases, and 7 bases stayed unmatched. The V gene's germline CDR1 is SGHRS and CDR2 YFSETQ. The CDR3 coding sequence is TGCGCCAGCAGCTTGGATCCAGGCGGGGGATACAATGAGCAGTTCTTC. It encodes CASSLDPGGGYNEQFF.

The rearrangement joins TRBV5-1 to TRBJ1-1, with 8 bases that match TRBD1. This CDR3 contains 15 residues. Unmatched junction bases numbered 4, after V lost 3 bases and J lost 0 bases. Germline values: CDR1 SGHRS, CDR2 YFSETQ. DNA of the CDR3: TGCGCCAGCAGCTCAGAGACAGGGGTGAACACTGAAGCTTTCTTT. Residues: CASSSETGVNTEAFF.

Only a few counts were recorded for this clonotype. This CDR3 is CAWSGNSNQPQHF. The CDR3 DNA sequence: TGTGCCTGGAGTGGAAATAGCAATCAGCCCCAGCATTTT. The gene calls are TRBV30 and TRBJ1-5; D unclear. Germline V gene sequence: CDR1 GTSNPN, CDR2 SVGIG (reference sequence). The CDR3 is made up of 13 amino acids. The V end was cut by 1 base, the J end by 0 bases, with 4 bases between. The whole variable domain, filled in from reference TRBV30 and TRBJ1-5, reads SQTIHQWPATLVQPVGSPLSLECTVEGTSNPNLYWYRQAAGRGLQLLFYSVGIGQISSEVPQNLSASRPQDRQFILSSKKLLLSDSGFYLCAWSGNSNQPQHFGDGTRLSIL.